The following is a T cell receptor beta chain sequence with its context. V lost 0 bases and J 8 bases, leaving 17 bases between the germline ends. The CDR3 sequence is 16 residues long. Germline lookup yields CDR1 MNHEY and CDR2 SVGAGI. The data stem from a study of breast tumors, draining lymph nodes, adjacent tissues. One entry per CDR3 protein results from TCRdb running MiXCR on the multiplex PCR reads. The table lists fewer than 25,000 distinct CDR3 sequences, almost 70% of them singletons, with less than 25% in the top ten. The sequenced material came from tumor-adjacent breast tissue. This TCR was recovered from a female donor with breast cancer. Some clones in this sample may be carry-over from other donors' samples. The rearrangement joins TRBV6-5 to TRBJ2-1; D tentatively reads TRBD1 or TRBD2 (5 bases each). CDR3 loop: CASSYSFGALGDEQFF. The CDR3 nucleotides read TGTGCCAGCAGTTACTCATTTGGGGCACTGGGGGATGAGCAGTTCTTC.